This note documents a single T cell receptor beta chain sequence. The target antigen is unknown. Here immunoSEQ multiplex PCR was the method, and the copy in TCRdb shows in-frame clones only, minus some. Among 50,000 to 60,000 clones listed, 90% to 95% were seen once. Time point defined: week 11, during vaccination. Each dose of the vaccine consisted of 300 ug of mutant IDH1 20-mer peptide, with topical imiquimod. Donor tumors were new WHO grade 3 or 4 IDH1-mutant, ATRX-lost astrocytomas. Looked up from germline, CDR1 is ENHRY and CDR2 is SYGVKD. The length of the CDR3 is 13 residues. V shed 2 bases and J shed 4 bases, with 9 bases lying between them. The data derive from a study of a mutant IDH1 vaccine in newly diagnosed glioma.

This receptor was taken from a man over 45 with glioma. The V call is TRBV10-3, the J call TRBJ2-7; D gene ambiguous. Sequencing used PBMCs, obtained from a glioma patient whose treatment included an IDH1 peptide vaccine. The CDR3 DNA sequence: TGTGCCATCAGTGAGAGGGCGCTATACGAGCAGTACTTC. Translating gives CAISERALYEQYF.